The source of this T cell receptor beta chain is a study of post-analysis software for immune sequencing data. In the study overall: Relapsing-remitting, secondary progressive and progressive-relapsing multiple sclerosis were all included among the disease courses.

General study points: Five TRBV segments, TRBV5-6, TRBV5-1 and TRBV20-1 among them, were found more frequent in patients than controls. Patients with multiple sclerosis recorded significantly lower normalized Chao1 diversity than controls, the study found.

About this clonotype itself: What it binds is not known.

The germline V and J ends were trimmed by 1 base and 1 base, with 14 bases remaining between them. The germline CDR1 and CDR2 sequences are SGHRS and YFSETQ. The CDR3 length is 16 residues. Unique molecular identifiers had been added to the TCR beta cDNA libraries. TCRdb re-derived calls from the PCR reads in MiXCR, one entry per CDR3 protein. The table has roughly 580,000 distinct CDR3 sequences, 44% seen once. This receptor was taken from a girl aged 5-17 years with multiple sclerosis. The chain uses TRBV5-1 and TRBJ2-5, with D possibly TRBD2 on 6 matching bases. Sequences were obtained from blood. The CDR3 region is CASSLRVRGSQETQYF. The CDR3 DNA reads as TGCGCCAGCAGCTTGCGCGTCCGGGGGTCCCAAGAGACCCAGTACTTC. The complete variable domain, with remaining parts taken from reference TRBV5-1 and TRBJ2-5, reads KAGVTQTPRYLIKTRGQQVTLSCSPISGHRSVSWYQQTPGQGLQFLFEYFSETQRNKGNFPGRFSGRQFSNSRSEMNVSTLELGDSALYLCASSLRVRGSQETQYFGPGTRLLVL.